This T cell receptor (beta chain) was observed in a study of CD8 T cells in ankylosing spondylitis. General study points: Significantly higher representation of disease-linked clones was reported for matched ankylosing spondylitis synovial fluid. Among TCR beta sequences, a motif of fewer than 10 highly homologous variants appeared characteristic of ankylosing spondylitis blood.

This clonotype was seen at least ten times. Its cognate antigen is unknown. This CDR3 spans 10 amino acids. Trimming took off 6 bases at V and 4 bases at J, with 6 bases between the two ends. Germline V gives CDR1 SQVTM, CDR2 ANQGSEA. Each CDR3 protein is one row after TCRdb ran MiXCR on the 5' RACE reads. The sample comprises around 490,000 distinct CDR3 sequences, about 5.2% of which are singletons, and approximately 4% rests with the top ten. The rearrangement uses TRBV29-1 and TRBJ1-1; no definite D call. This sequence was found in a male donor with ankylosing spondylitis. The sequencing input was blood, either unsorted or a sorted T cell fraction (not recorded which). In nucleotides, the CDR3 is TGCAGCGTAGGAGGCACTGAAGCTTTCTTT. This encodes CSVGGTEAFF. Full variable domain (outside the CDR3, taken from reference TRBV29-1 and TRBJ1-1): SAVISQKPSRDICQRGTSLTIQCQVDSQVTMMFWYRQQPGQSLTLIATANQGSEATYESGFVIDKFPISRPNLTFSTLTVSNMSPEDSSIYLCSVGGTEAFFGQGTRLTVV.